The text below deals with one T cell receptor (beta chain). Antigen: not known. Expressed TCRB transcripts got sequenced, as all isolated RNA was reverse transcribed. Clones were sequenced by immunoSEQ multiplex PCR, and TCRdb holds only the in-frame ones, with some missing. The table records 310,000 or so clones, about a tenth of them present only once. Germline values: CDR1 GTSNPN, CDR2 SVGIG (reference sequence). The CDR3 totals 15 residues. Trimming shortened V by 2 bases and J by 3 bases, and 16 bases separated the two germline ends. These data are taken from a study of beta chain features in type 1 diabetes. Study as a whole: The patient and healthy donor groups were comparable for age, gender and cell yields.

Broader study findings: Among patients with Type 1 diabetes, TCRB CDR3s were moderately but significantly shorter in every one of the four CD4+ subsets. A greater similarity of naive, central memory and Treg TCRB repertoires was seen among patients than among healthy donors. Over-representation of high TCR-expressing cells was a possible consequence of cDNA sequencing.

The sequenced sample was central memory CD4+ T cells from blood. This TCR came from a man aged 25-45 years with type 1 diabetes. The chain uses TRBV30 and TRBJ2-5; tentative D call: TRBD2 (5 bases). The CDR3 protein is CAWSLPLASKETQYF. Here the CDR3 DNA reads TGTGCCTGGAGTCTCCCCCTAGCCTCAAAAGAGACCCAGTACTTC. The full variable domain, rest sourced from reference TRBV30 and TRBJ2-5, is SQTIHQWPATLVQPVGSPLSLECTVEGTSNPNLYWYRQAAGRGLQLLFYSVGIGQISSEVPQNLSASRPQDRQFILSSKKLLLSDSGFYLCAWSLPLASKETQYFGPGTRLLVL.